This T cell receptor (beta chain) comes out of a study of spatial heterogeneity in lung cancer. Across the study: Compared with alpha-chain sequences, beta-chain sequences were consistently detected in greater numbers.

Time point noted: sample taken at primary tumor resection. Patients with untreated early-stage non-small cell lung cancer, numbering approximately 70, were the donors. Unsorted whole RNA of tumor, nontumor lung or frozen PBMC was sequenced. This clonotype has only a few counts. Unique molecular identifiers tagged every individual TCR cDNA molecule. In TCRdb, the 5' RACE reads were re-called with MiXCR into one record per CDR3 protein. The repertoire holds 45,000 to 55,000 distinct CDR3 sequences, with about 5.8% as singletons. The CDR3 is 17 amino acids. After removal of 0 bases from V and 1 base from J, the junction contained 6 bases not matched to a gene. Germline loops: CDR1 MNHEY, CDR2 SVGEGT.

The genes are TRBV6-2 or TRBV6-3 and TRBJ1-1, with TRBD1 matching over 9 bases. The material sequenced was PBMCs, taken at surgery. This clonotype originated in a male donor with early-stage non-small cell lung cancer. The CDR3 sequence is CASSYSGQGWENTEAFF. The CDR3 region has the DNA TGTGCCAGCAGTTACTCCGGACAGGGGTGGGAGAACACTGAAGCTTTCTTT.